Presented here are 25 T cell receptor beta chains from one specimen sequenced in a study of blood T cell repertoires in COVID-19 (dated by TCRdb to 2020 to 2021). The library was generated by the immunoSEQ multiplex PCR assay. The table was pulled from immuneACCESS by TCRdb, which kept in-frame rearrangements only. Such tables lose some clones; where checked, under half of the loss comes from unresolved V genes, and the rest has no known cause. The sample has approximately 170,000 clones on record, roughly 80% of them singletons. Roughly 8% of the sample comes from the top ten. Sequences were obtained from PBMCs or T cells enriched from blood (not recorded which). The receptor set was obtained from a woman aged 50 to 65 who had recovered from COVID-19.

This clone was counted a single time. The gene calls are TRBV9 and TRBJ2-7, with 7 positions matching TRBD2. Looked up from germline, CDR1 is SGDLS and CDR2 is YYNGEE. J was trimmed by 1 base and V by 4 bases; bases with no gene match: 8. The CDR3 runs 15 residues. CDR3 in DNA: TGTGCCAGCAGCCCTCGACTAGCCGTATCCTACGAGCAGTACTTC. Protein: CASSPRLAVSYEQYF.

This chain connects TRBV5-4 to TRBJ2-1; D perhaps matches TRBD2 (6 bases). Per germline, CDR1 SGHNT and CDR2 YYREEE (reference sequence). The CDR3 consists of 17 residues. The V and J ends lost 2 bases and 4 bases respectively, with 19 bases between them. The CDR3 reads CASSFPLPGAGYNEQFF. In DNA form, the CDR3 reads TGTGCCAGCAGCTTCCCCCTACCCGGGGCGGGGTACAATGAGCAGTTCTTC.

This chain uses TRBV4-1 with TRBJ1-4; D is ambiguous. V lost 4 bases and J 5 bases, leaving 14 bases between the germline ends. This CDR3 has 15 amino acids. Germline V gene sequence: CDR1 MGHRA, CDR2 YSYEKL. The CDR3 is CASSPRETENEKLFF. The CDR3 DNA reads as TGCGCCAGCAGCCCGAGGGAGACCGAAAATGAAAAACTGTTTTTT.

The chain is built from TRBV7-9 and TRBJ1-6; D perhaps matches TRBD1 (6 bases). The CDR3 sequence is 15 residues long. Germline values: CDR1 SEHNR, CDR2 FQNEAQ (reference sequence). Trimming took 5 bases from V and 7 from J, leaving 15 bases between them. The CDR3 DNA reads TGTGCCAGCAGCATCCCACAGGGTGGCAATTCACCCCTCCACTTT. Its translation: CASSIPQGGNSPLHF.

The V gene is TRBV5-1, the J gene TRBJ2-2; TRBD1 agrees at 9 bases. From germline, CDR1 is SGHRS and CDR2 YFSETQ. The CDR3 covers 15 residues. V trimming: 2 bases; J trimming: 7 bases; junction bases outside the gene matches: 6. CDR3 DNA sequence: TGCGCCAGCAGCTTACAGGGGGCGCTTGTCGGGGAGCTGTTTTTT. It encodes CASSLQGALVGELFF.

The gene calls are TRBV3-1 (or the pseudogene TRBV3-2) and TRBJ2-7, with TRBD2 matching 7 bases. Trimming cost V 4 bases and J 6 bases; bases outside gene matches: 12. CDR3 length equals 15 residues. The germline V gene has CDR1 LGHDT and CDR2 YNNKEL (reference sequence). CDR3 coding DNA: TGTGCCAGCAGCCCGCAGGCGGGAGTATTCTCCGAGCAGTACTTC. It yields the protein CASSPQAGVFSEQYF.

The V and J genes are TRBV9 and TRBJ2-1, with TRBD2 matching 8 bases. Germline lookup yields CDR1 SGDLS and CDR2 YYNGEE. Germline trimming cut 0 bases from V and 10 bases from J; bases unmatched to any gene: 15. This CDR3 has 17 amino acids. In DNA form, the CDR3 reads TGTGCCAGCAGCGTAGCCCCCAGCGGGAGTCCAAGTGGAGAGCAGTTCTTC. Protein sequence: CASSVAPSGSPSGEQFF.

This chain connects TRBV5-1 to TRBJ2-1, with D possibly being TRBD1 (6 bases). The CDR3 spans 14 residues. CDR1 is SGHRS and CDR2 is YFSETQ in the germline V gene. Deletions cut 0 bases from V and 3 bases from J, with 7 bases between. The CDR3 DNA is TGCGCCAGCAGCTTGGTCAGGGGCTACAATGAGCAGTTCTTC. It translates to CASSLVRGYNEQFF.

The CDR3 reads CASSSAGGNSPLHF. The CDR3 DNA reads as TGTGCCAGCAGTTCCGCAGGGGGGAATTCACCCCTCCACTTT. The chain carries TRBV28 and TRBJ1-6, with 7 nucleotides matching TRBD1. CDR1 is MDHEN and CDR2 is SYDVKM in the germline V gene. This CDR3 has 14 amino acids. V was clipped by 4 bases and J by 7 bases; unmatched bases: 4.

The table lists this clone with a few counts. V and J are TRBV5-5 and TRBJ1-1, with D possibly being TRBD1 (5 bases). Looked up from germline, CDR1 is SGHKS and CDR2 is YYEKEE (reference sequence). Trimming took off 2 bases at V and 5 bases at J, with 13 bases between the two ends. The CDR3 length is 14 residues. CDR3 sequence: CASSFTSAGTEAFF. In DNA, the CDR3 is TGTGCCAGCAGCTTCACAAGCGCAGGGACTGAAGCTTTCTTT.

This chain links TRBV28 with TRBJ1-2, with TRBD1 as a possible D gene (5 bases). Germline CDR1 and CDR2: MDHEN and SYDVKM. CDR3 length: 12 amino acids. Trimming took 6 bases from V and 6 from J, leaving 11 bases between them. CDR3 in amino acids: CASSIDRDGYTF. In DNA form, the CDR3 reads TGTGCCAGCAGCATAGACAGAGATGGCTACACCTTC.

The J gene is TRBJ2-3, the V gene TRBV5-3; 7 positions match TRBD2. TRBV5-3 is an open reading frame, and its role is uncertain. The CDR3 extends over 15 amino acids. With 8 bases clipped from V and 0 bases from J, the junction kept 9 bases outside the gene matches. In nucleotides, the CDR3 is TGTGCCAGGGGACCCTCAGCGGGGAGCACAGATACGCAGTATTTT. Its translation: CARGPSAGSTDTQYF.

The chain is built from TRBV28 and TRBJ2-7, with 9 bases lining up with TRBD1. Germline V gene lookup returns CDR1 MDHEN and CDR2 SYDVKM. V was pared by 5 bases and J by 2 bases, with 7 bases of the junction left unmatched. The CDR3 is 15 residues long. CDR3 nucleotides: TGTGCCAGCAGTCCCGGGACAGGGCTAACCTACGAGCAGTACTTC. Encoded protein: CASSPGTGLTYEQYF.

The chain employs TRBV10-3 and TRBJ1-3; TRBD1 matches at 8 bases. V was clipped by 6 bases and J by 0 bases; unmatched bases: 13. There are 18 residues in the CDR3. CDR1 and CDR2 from the germline V gene are ENHRY and SYGVKD. CDR3 amino acids: CAISNRGTGLFSGNTIYF. The CDR3, as DNA: TGTGCCATCAGCAACAGGGGGACGGGATTATTCTCTGGAAACACCATATATTTT.

As to this clone: Other DNA sequences within the sample encode an identical CDR3. The chain is built from TRBV9 and TRBJ1-1; 7 nucleotides agree with TRBD1. Per germline, CDR1 SGDLS and CDR2 YYNGEE. The CDR3 runs to 13 residues. With V trimmed by 2 bases and J by 4 bases, 2 bases remained unmatched. The CDR3 region is CASSVNRGTEAFF. CDR3 nucleotides: TGTGCCAGCAGCGTCAACAGGGGCACTGAAGCTTTCTTT.

This chain connects TRBV5-1 to TRBJ2-2; tentative D call: TRBD1 (5 bases). The CDR3 runs 15 residues. CDR1 is SGHRS and CDR2 is YFSETQ in the germline V gene. Deletions cut 1 base from V and 3 bases from J, with 10 bases between. DNA of the CDR3: TGCGCCAGCAGCTTGTTCTGGGGCGACACCGGGGAGCTGTTTTTT. Translating gives CASSLFWGDTGELFF.

V usage is TRBV12-3 or TRBV12-4 and J usage is TRBJ1-1, with D unclear. Trimming pared 6 bases from V and 5 bases from J, leaving 10 bases between. The CDR3 is made up of 12 amino acids. As DNA, the CDR3 is TGTGCCAGCAGCTTCTCGAGGACTGAAGCTTTCTTT. Translating gives CASSFSRTEAFF.

The chain carries TRBV6-5 and TRBJ1-4; weak D call: TRBD1 (5 bases). Germline assignment: CDR1 MNHEY and CDR2 SVGAGI. The CDR3 contains 13 residues. V lost 10 bases, J lost 4 bases, and 13 bases lay in between. The CDR3, as DNA: TGTGCCACCAGACCCGGGGGTAATGAAAAACTGTTTTTT. The encoded protein is CATRPGGNEKLFF.

The CDR3 sequence: CSVEDREGHEQYF. The DNA for the CDR3 is TGCAGCGTTGAAGATCGGGAGGGCCACGAGCAGTACTTC. The chain is built from TRBV29-1 and TRBJ2-7, with 8 nucleotides matching TRBD2. Germline V gives CDR1 SQVTM, CDR2 ANQGSEA. The V gene end was trimmed by 0 bases and the J gene end by 5 bases; junction bases not matched to a gene: 3. The CDR3 sequence is 13 residues long.

V usage is TRBV11-3 and J usage is TRBJ1-2; possibly TRBD1 for D (6 bases). The CDR3 is made up of 13 amino acids. Per the germline V gene, CDR1 is SGHNT and CDR2 is YENEEA. V was trimmed by 5 bases and J by 4 bases, leaving 11 bases between them. DNA of the CDR3: TGTGCCAGCAGCCGGGACACACTCTATGGCTACACCTTC. Amino acids: CASSRDTLYGYTF.

The genes are TRBV7-3 and TRBJ2-1; a possible D gene is TRBD1 (6 bases). The CDR3 totals 13 residues. The V gene lost 4 bases and the J gene lost 9 bases, with 13 bases spanning the gap. Germline V gene lookup returns CDR1 SGHTA and CDR2 FQGTGA. CDR3 protein: CASSYGQLGEQFF. DNA of the CDR3: TGTGCCAGCAGCTACGGACAGTTAGGTGAGCAGTTCTTC.

The chain has TRBV15 and TRBJ1-1; D call uncertain. The CDR3 runs to 15 residues. V was shortened by 0 bases and J by 3 bases, with 11 bases between the two germline ends. The germline gives CDR1 LNHNV, CDR2 YYDKDF (reference sequence). CDR3 DNA sequence: TGTGCCACCAGCAGAGATGTGGGGAGGGACACTGAAGCTTTCTTT. Encoded protein: CATSRDVGRDTEAFF.

The J gene is TRBJ2-5, the V gene TRBV29-1; 9 bases are a match to TRBD1. Trimming removed 7 bases from V and 5 bases from J; junction bases left unmatched: 14. CDR1 is SQVTM and CDR2 is ANQGSEA in the germline V gene. The CDR3 consists of 15 residues. The CDR3 here is CSAQYATGGLETQYF. The CDR3 nucleotides are TGCAGCGCCCAATACGCGACAGGGGGTCTGGAGACCCAGTACTTC.

The rearrangement joins TRBV6-6 to TRBJ2-1, with 15 bases lining up with TRBD2. Germline values: CDR1 MNHNY, CDR2 SVGAGI (reference sequence). The CDR3 has 15 amino acids. Trimming at V came to 7 bases and at J to 6 bases, leaving 4 bases not matched to a gene. CDR3 in DNA: TGTGCCAGCAACTCGGGACTAGCGGGGGGCAATGAGCAGTTCTTC. Translating gives CASNSGLAGGNEQFF.

The V and J genes are TRBV7-9 and TRBJ1-2, with D hard to call. V was shortened by 7 bases and J by 8 bases, with 20 bases between the two germline ends. The CDR3 sequence is 14 residues long. In germline, CDR1 is SEHNR, CDR2 FQNEAQ (reference sequence). The CDR3 reads CASKLTASSGGYTF. The DNA for the CDR3 is TGTGCCAGCAAACTTACGGCCTCCTCGGGGGGCTACACCTTC.